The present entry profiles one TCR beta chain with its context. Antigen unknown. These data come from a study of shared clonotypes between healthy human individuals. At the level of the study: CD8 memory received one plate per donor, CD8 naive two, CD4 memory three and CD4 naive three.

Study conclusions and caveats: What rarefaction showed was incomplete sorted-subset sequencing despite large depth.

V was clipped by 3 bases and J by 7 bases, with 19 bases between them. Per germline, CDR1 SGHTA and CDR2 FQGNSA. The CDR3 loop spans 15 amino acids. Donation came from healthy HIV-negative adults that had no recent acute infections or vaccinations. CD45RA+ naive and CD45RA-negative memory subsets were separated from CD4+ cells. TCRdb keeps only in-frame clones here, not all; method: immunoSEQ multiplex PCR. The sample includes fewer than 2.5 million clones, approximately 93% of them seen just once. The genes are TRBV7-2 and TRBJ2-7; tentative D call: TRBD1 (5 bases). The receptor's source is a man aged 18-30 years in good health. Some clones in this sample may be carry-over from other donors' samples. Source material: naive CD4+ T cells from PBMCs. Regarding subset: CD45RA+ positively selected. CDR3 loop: CASSFGPGHLQEQYF. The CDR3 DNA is TGTGCCAGCAGCTTCGGACCCGGACACTTGCAGGAGCAGTACTTC.